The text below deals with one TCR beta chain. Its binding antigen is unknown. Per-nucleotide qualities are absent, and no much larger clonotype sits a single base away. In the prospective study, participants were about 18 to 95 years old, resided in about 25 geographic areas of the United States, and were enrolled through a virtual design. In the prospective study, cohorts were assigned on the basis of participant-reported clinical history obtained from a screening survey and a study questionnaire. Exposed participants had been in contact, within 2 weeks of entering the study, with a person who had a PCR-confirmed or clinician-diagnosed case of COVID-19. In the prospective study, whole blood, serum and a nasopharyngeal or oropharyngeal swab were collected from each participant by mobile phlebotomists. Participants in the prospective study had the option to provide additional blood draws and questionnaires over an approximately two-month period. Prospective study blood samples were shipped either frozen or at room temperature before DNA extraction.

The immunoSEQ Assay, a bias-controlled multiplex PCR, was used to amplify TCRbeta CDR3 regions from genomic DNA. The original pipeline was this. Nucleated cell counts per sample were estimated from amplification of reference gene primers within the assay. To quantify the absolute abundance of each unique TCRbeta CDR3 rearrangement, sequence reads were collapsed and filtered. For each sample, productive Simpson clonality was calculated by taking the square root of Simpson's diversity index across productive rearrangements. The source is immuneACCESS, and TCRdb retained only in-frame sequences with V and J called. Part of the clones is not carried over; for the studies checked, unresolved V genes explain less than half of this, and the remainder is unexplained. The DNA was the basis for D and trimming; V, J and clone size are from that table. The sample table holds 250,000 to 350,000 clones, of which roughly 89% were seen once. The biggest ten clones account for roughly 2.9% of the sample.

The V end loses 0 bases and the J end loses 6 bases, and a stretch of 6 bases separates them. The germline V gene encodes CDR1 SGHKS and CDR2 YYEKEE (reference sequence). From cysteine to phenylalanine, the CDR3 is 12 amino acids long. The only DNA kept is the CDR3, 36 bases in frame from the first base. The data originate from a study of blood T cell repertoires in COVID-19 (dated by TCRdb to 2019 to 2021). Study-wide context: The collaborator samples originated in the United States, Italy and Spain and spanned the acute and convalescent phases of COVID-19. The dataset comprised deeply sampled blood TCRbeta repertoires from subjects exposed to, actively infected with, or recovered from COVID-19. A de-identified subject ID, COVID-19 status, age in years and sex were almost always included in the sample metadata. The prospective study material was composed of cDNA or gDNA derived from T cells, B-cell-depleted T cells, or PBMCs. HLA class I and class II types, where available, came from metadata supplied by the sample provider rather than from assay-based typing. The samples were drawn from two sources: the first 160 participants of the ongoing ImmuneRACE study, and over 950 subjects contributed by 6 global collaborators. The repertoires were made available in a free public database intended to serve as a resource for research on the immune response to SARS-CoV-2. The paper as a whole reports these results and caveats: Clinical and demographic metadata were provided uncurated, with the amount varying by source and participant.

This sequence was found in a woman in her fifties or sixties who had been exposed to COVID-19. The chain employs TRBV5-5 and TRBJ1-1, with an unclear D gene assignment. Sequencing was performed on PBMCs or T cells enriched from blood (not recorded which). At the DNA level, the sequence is TGTGCCAGCAGCTTGGTCCGCGCTGAAGCTTTCTTT. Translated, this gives CASSLVRAEAFF.